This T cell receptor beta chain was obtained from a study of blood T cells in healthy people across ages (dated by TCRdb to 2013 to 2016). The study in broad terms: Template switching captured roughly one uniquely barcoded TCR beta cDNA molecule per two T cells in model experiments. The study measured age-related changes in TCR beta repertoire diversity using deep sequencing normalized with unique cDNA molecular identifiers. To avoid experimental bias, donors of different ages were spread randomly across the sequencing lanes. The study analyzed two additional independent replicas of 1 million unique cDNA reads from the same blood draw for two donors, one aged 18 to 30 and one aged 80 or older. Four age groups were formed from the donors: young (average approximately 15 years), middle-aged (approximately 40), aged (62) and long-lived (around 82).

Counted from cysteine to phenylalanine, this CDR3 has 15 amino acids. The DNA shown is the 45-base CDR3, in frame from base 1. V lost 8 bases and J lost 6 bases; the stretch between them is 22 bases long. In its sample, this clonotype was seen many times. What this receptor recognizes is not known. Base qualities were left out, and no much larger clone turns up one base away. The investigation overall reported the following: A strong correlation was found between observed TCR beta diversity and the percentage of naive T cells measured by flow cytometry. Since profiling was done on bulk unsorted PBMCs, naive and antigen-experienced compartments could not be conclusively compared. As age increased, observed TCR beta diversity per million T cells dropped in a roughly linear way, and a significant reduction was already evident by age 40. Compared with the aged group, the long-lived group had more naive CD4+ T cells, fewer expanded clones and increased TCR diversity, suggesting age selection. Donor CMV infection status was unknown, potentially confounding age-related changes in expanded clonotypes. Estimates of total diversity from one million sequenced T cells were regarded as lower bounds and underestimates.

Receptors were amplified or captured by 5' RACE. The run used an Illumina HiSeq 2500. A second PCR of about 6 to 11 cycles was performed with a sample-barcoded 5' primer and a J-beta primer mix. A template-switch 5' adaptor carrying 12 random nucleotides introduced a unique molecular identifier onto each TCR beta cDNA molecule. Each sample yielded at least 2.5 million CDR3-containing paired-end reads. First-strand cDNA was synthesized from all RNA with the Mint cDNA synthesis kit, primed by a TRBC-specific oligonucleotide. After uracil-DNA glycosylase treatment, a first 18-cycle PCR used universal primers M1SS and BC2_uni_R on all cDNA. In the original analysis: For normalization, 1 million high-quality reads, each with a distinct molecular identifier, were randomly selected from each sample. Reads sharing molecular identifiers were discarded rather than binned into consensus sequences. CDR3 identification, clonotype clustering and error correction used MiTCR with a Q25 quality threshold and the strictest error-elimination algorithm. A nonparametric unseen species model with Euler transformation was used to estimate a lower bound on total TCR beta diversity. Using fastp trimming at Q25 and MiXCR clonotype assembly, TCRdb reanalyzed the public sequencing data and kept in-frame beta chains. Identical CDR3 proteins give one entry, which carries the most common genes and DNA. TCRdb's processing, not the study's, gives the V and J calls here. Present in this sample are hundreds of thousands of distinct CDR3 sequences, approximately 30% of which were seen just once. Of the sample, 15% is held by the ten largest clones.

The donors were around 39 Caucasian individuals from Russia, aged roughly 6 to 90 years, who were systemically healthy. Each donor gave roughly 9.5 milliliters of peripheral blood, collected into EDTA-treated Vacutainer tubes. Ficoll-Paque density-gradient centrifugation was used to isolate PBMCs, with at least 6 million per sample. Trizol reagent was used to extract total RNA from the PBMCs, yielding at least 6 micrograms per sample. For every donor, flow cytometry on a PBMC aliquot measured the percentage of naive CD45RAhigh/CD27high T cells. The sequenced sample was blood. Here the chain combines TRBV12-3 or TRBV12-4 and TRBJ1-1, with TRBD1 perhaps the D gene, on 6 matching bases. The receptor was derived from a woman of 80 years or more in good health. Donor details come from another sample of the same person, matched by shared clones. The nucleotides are TGTGCCAGCGCCCTCCCGCTGGGGGGGCTATCTGAAGCTTTCTTT. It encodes CASALPLGGLSEAFF.